Presented here are 21 T cell receptor beta chains from one specimen sequenced in a study of blood T cell repertoires in COVID-19. Clones were read by immunoSEQ multiplex PCR, and TCRdb kept only the in-frame ones, dropping some. The table records 13,000 or so clones, just over 90% of them present only once. The sample taken for sequencing was peripheral blood. These receptors originate from a human donor in a cohort sampled during active COVID-19.

This sequence joins TRBV7-9 and TRBJ1-4; TRBD1 matches 8 bases. The ends lost 2 bases at V and 4 bases at J; junction bases unmatched: 3. Germline CDR1 SEHNR, CDR2 FQNEAQ (reference sequence). CDR3 length: 15 amino acids. CDR3 sequence reads: CASSLRTGNNEKLFF. The CDR3 nucleotides read TGTGCCAGCAGCTTAAGGACAGGGAATAATGAAAAACTGTTTTTT.

J is TRBJ2-7 and V is TRBV7-2; 9 bases fit TRBD1. The CDR3 consists of 16 residues. Losses at the gene ends were 2 bases for V and 1 base for J; bases not matched to a gene: 6. Looked up from germline, CDR1 is SGHTA and CDR2 is FQGNSA. DNA for the CDR3: TGTGCCAGCAGCTTAACTGGGACAGGGAGGTCCTACGAGCAGTACTTC. This encodes CASSLTGTGRSYEQYF.

CDR3 bases: TGTGCCAGCTCACCACCGGGACAGGAAGAGACCCAGTACTTC. Translating gives CASSPPGQEETQYF. The chain is built from TRBV18 and TRBJ2-5; 8 bases are a match to TRBD1. CDR1 is KGHSH and CDR2 is LQKENI in the germline V gene. J lost 3 bases, V lost 0 bases, and 0 bases had no gene match. CDR3 length: 14 amino acids.

V usage is TRBV18 and J usage is TRBJ1-5; weak D call: TRBD1 (6 bases). CDR1 is KGHSH and CDR2 is LQKENI in the germline V gene. V lost 3 bases and J 2 bases, leaving 17 bases between the germline ends. CDR3 length: 17 amino acids. The CDR3 DNA reads as TGTGCCAGCTCACCCCGACTACAGACAGGAGGCAATCAGCCCCAGCATTTT. This sequence encodes CASSPRLQTGGNQPQHF.

J is TRBJ1-5 and V is TRBV5-1; TRBD1 aligns across 9 bases. CDR3 length: 14 amino acids. Trimming cost V 0 bases and J 8 bases; bases outside gene matches: 3. Per the germline V gene, CDR1 is SGHRS and CDR2 is YFSETQ. The CDR3 spells CASSLGTGEEPQHF. The CDR3 DNA sequence: TGCGCCAGCAGCTTGGGGACAGGGGAGGAGCCCCAGCATTTT.

The V and J genes are TRBV30 and TRBJ1-6, with D possibly being TRBD1 (5 bases). CDR3 length: 15 residues. Trimming shortened V by 1 base and J by 5 bases, and 12 bases separated the two germline ends. CDR1 GTSNPN and CDR2 SVGIG come from the germline V gene (reference sequence). CDR3 region: CAWSAGGSNNSPLHF. In DNA, the CDR3 is TGTGCCTGGAGTGCCGGGGGGTCGAATAATTCACCCCTCCACTTT. Full variable domain (rest looked up from reference TRBV30 and TRBJ1-6): SQTIHQWPATLVQPVGSPLSLECTVEGTSNPNLYWYRQAAGRGLQLLFYSVGIGQISSEVPQNLSASRPQDRQFILSSKKLLLSDSGFYLCAWSAGGSNNSPLHFGNGTRLTVT.

The chain is built from TRBV18 and TRBJ2-7, with TRBD1 as a possible D gene (5 bases). V was trimmed by 3 bases and J by 7 bases, leaving 16 bases between them. The CDR3 is 14 amino acids. CDR1 and CDR2 from the germline V gene are KGHSH and LQKENI. As DNA, the CDR3 is TGTGCCAGCTCACCTCCAGGGCCTAAAAGGGAGCAGTACTTC. Translating gives CASSPPGPKREQYF.

This chain links TRBV29-1 with TRBJ2-2; 9 bases are a match to TRBD1. V was pared by 6 bases and J by 5 bases, with 10 bases of the junction left unmatched. The CDR3 consists of 15 residues. Germline values: CDR1 SQVTM, CDR2 ANQGSEA. The CDR3 region is CSVSVTGTGTGELFF. The CDR3 DNA is TGCAGCGTCTCCGTTACCGGGACAGGGACCGGGGAGCTGTTTTTT.

The gene calls are TRBV28 and TRBJ2-5, with TRBD1 matching over 9 bases. Unmatched junction bases numbered 9, after V lost 6 bases and J lost 4 bases. This CDR3 spans 15 amino acids. Germline CDR1 is MDHEN and CDR2 is SYDVKM. The CDR3 reads CASSSIQGALETQYF. CDR3 coding DNA: TGTGCCAGCAGCTCCATACAGGGGGCTTTAGAGACCCAGTACTTC.

This chain joins TRBV7-2 and TRBJ2-4, with D perhaps matching TRBD1 (6 bases). The CDR3 spans 15 residues. The V end lost 8 bases, the J end lost 1 base, and 15 bases lay between the germline ends. Germline values: CDR1 SGHTA, CDR2 FQGNSA. The chain's CDR3 is CASARGSGAKNIQYF. CDR3 nucleotides: TGTGCCAGCGCCAGGGGCAGTGGCGCCAAAAACATTCAGTACTTC.

The gene calls are TRBV5-1 and TRBJ2-3, with 9 bases lining up with TRBD1. J gave up 3 bases and V 4 bases, and 9 bases lay outside the gene matches. Germline values: CDR1 SGHRS, CDR2 YFSETQ. The CDR3 sequence is 16 residues long. The CDR3 coding sequence is TGCGCCAGCAGCGTGGACAGGGGCCTGGTAACAGATACGCAGTATTTT. This gives the protein CASSVDRGLVTDTQYF. Combining the CDR3 with reference TRBV5-1 and TRBJ2-3 gives the whole variable domain KAGVTQTPRYLIKTRGQQVTLSCSPISGHRSVSWYQQTPGQGLQFLFEYFSETQRNKGNFPGRFSGRQFSNSRSEMNVSTLELGDSALYLCASSVDRGLVTDTQYFGPGTRLTVL.

The V and J genes are TRBV10-3 and TRBJ2-6; D might be TRBD1 (5 bases). Trimming shortened V by 6 bases and J by 2 bases, and 14 bases separated the two germline ends. The CDR3 runs to 16 residues. Germline CDR1 ENHRY, CDR2 SYGVKD. This chain's CDR3 is CAISPGQTAGANVLTF. CDR3 in DNA: TGTGCCATCAGCCCTGGACAAACGGCTGGGGCCAACGTCCTGACTTTC.

The V and J genes are TRBV28 and TRBJ1-1; no reliable D call. Trimming cost V 7 bases and J 1 base, with 16 bases left between them. Germline assignment: CDR1 MDHEN and CDR2 SYDVKM. This CDR3 has 15 residues. The CDR3 here is CASTEDAGSNTEAFF. CDR3 nucleotide sequence: TGTGCCAGCACCGAAGACGCGGGGTCGAACACTGAAGCTTTCTTT.

The chain links TRBV6-5 to TRBJ1-1, with D possibly TRBD1 on 6 matching bases. The V gene lost 5 bases and the J gene lost 6 bases, with 16 bases spanning the gap. This CDR3 contains 14 residues. Germline assignment: CDR1 MNHEY and CDR2 SVGAGI. DNA of the CDR3: TGTGCCAGCAGTCTATCCTACAGGGTCCCTGAAGCTTTCTTT. Amino acid sequence: CASSLSYRVPEAFF.

A single count supports this clone. J is TRBJ1-1 and V is TRBV5-1; D unresolved. V was pared by 0 bases and J by 6 bases, with 9 bases between. This CDR3 is built from 13 residues. Per the germline V gene, CDR1 is SGHRS and CDR2 is YFSETQ. DNA for the CDR3: TGCGCCAGCAGCTTGGGTGCCGGGGCTGAAGCTTTCTTT. Translated, it gives CASSLGAGAEAFF.

The rearrangement links TRBV3-1 (or the pseudogene TRBV3-2) to TRBJ1-5; a possible D gene is TRBD1 (5 bases). The ends were cut back, 0 bases at V and 4 bases at J, with 16 bases in the middle. Germline V gives CDR1 LGHDT, CDR2 YNNKEL (reference sequence). This CDR3 contains 17 residues. The chain's CDR3 is CASSQDERTDRNQPQHF. As DNA, the CDR3 is TGTGCCAGCAGCCAAGATGAACGAACCGACAGAAATCAGCCCCAGCATTTT.

The chain carries TRBV24-1 and TRBJ2-5, with a tentative D call TRBD2 (6 bases). Between the trimmed V and J ends, which lost 3 bases and 4 bases, there was a span of 8 bases. The length of the CDR3 is 13 residues. The germline gives CDR1 KGHDR, CDR2 SFDVKD. The CDR3 coding sequence is TGTGCCACCAGTGATGGAGGGTTAGAGACCCAGTACTTC. Translation: CATSDGGLETQYF.

The chain links TRBV10-2 to TRBJ2-1; a possible D gene is TRBD2 (6 bases). Deletions cut 7 bases from V and 5 bases from J, with 12 bases between. In germline, CDR1 is WSHSY, CDR2 SAAADI. CDR3 length: 13 amino acids. In DNA, the CDR3 is TGCGCCAGCATTCGGGAGTTCGACAATGAGCAGTTCTTC. This codes for CASIREFDNEQFF.

The CDR3 loop is CATQGALEAFF. The DNA of the CDR3 is TGTGCCACCCAAGGAGCCCTTGAAGCTTTCTTT. The J gene is TRBJ1-1, the V gene TRBV19; D uncertain. CDR1 and CDR2 from the germline V gene are LNHDA and SQIVND (reference sequence). The V end was cut by 10 bases, the J end by 7 bases, with 13 bases between. The CDR3 is 11 amino acids.

The chain employs TRBV12-3 or TRBV12-4 and TRBJ2-7, with D hard to call. V gave up 5 bases and J gave up 0 bases, with 5 bases separating them. CDR3 length: 12 residues. DNA of the CDR3: TGTGCCAGCAGTCCTATCTCCTACGAGCAGTACTTC. It specifies CASSPISYEQYF.

This rearrangement joins TRBV27 to TRBJ2-7; 9 nucleotides line up with TRBD1. Trimming cost V 5 bases and J 1 base; bases outside gene matches: 6. Germline V gives CDR1 MNHEY, CDR2 SMNVEV (reference sequence). This CDR3 contains 15 residues. The CDR3, as DNA: TGTGCCAGCAGTGGGTACGGGACAGGGTCCTACGAGCAGTACTTC. This gives the protein CASSGYGTGSYEQYF.